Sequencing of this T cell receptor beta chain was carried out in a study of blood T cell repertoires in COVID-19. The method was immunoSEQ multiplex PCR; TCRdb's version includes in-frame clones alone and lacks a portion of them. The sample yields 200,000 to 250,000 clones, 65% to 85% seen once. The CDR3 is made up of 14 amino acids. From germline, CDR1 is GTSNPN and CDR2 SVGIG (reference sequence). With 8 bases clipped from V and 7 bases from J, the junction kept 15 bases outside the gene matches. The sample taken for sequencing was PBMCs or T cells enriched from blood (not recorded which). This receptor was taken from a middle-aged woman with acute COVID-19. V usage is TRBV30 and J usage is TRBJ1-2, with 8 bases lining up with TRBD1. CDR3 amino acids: CARENGQGYGGYTF. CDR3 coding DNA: TGTGCCCGGGAGAATGGACAGGGATATGGTGGCTACACCTTC.